These 25 T cell receptor beta chains were all obtained from the same sample, sequenced in a study of CD8+ T cells in alopecia areata. Once RNA had been extracted, it was reverse transcribed into cDNA to act as the sequencing template. Assay used: immunoSEQ multiplex PCR; TCRdb lists only in-frame clones, some missing. The sample carries 7,500 to 9,000 clones, about two thirds recorded once. CD4+ cells obtained from about five patients were subjected to sorting into CD25+CD127- cells. The sequenced sample was CD4+ Tregs sorted from blood. The receptors originated from a human donor with alopecia areata.

This chain joins TRBV29-1 and TRBJ1-4; D not resolved. The V gene lost 4 bases and the J gene lost 4 bases, with 10 bases spanning the gap. Germline V gene data show CDR1 as SQVTM and CDR2 as ANQGSEA. The CDR3 has 13 amino acids. CDR3 in amino acids: CSVVWAINEKLFF. For the CDR3, the DNA is TGCAGCGTTGTGTGGGCTATTAATGAAAAACTGTTTTTT.

The V gene is TRBV28, the J gene TRBJ2-7, with D possibly TRBD1 on 5 matching bases. Trimming removed 7 bases from V and 0 bases from J, with 16 bases in between. Germline CDR1 and CDR2: MDHEN and SYDVKM. The CDR3 loop spans 15 amino acids. The DNA of the CDR3 is TGTGCCAGCAACGAAAGACAGATTAGCTCCTACGAGCAGTACTTC. It encodes CASNERQISSYEQYF.

This chain joins TRBV28 and TRBJ2-7, with 7 bases matching TRBD2. In germline, CDR1 is MDHEN, CDR2 SYDVKM. J gave up 4 bases and V 2 bases, and 5 bases lay outside the gene matches. The CDR3 totals 14 residues. The chain's CDR3 is CASSLAGEVYEQYF. CDR3 bases: TGTGCCAGCAGTTTAGCGGGGGAAGTATACGAGCAGTACTTC.

The gene calls are TRBV19 and TRBJ2-7; D ambiguous. The V gene lost 6 bases and the J gene lost 7 bases, with 10 bases spanning the gap. Germline values: CDR1 LNHDA, CDR2 SQIVND (reference sequence). There are 11 residues in the CDR3. Here the CDR3 reads CASRGRSEQYF. The DNA of the CDR3 is TGTGCCAGTAGGGGAAGGTCGGAGCAGTACTTC.

The chain has TRBV7-9 and TRBJ2-7, with a weak D call TRBD1 (6 bases). V lost 5 bases and J 2 bases, leaving 16 bases between the germline ends. Per germline, CDR1 SEHNR and CDR2 FQNEAQ (reference sequence). This CDR3 region has 15 residues. This CDR3 is CASSPLRTATYEQYF. The CDR3 DNA is TGTGCCAGCAGCCCACTCCGGACAGCAACCTACGAGCAGTACTTC.

The J gene is TRBJ1-2, the V gene TRBV29-1; TRBD1 agrees at 9 bases. Trimming at V came to 7 bases and at J to 4 bases, leaving 10 bases not matched to a gene. The CDR3 loop spans 14 amino acids. In germline, CDR1 is SQVTM, CDR2 ANQGSEA. The CDR3 protein is CSALDRGTPYGYTF. For the CDR3, the DNA is TGCAGCGCCCTCGACAGGGGGACACCCTATGGCTACACCTTC.

The CDR3 coding sequence is TGTGCCAGCAGTTTAGGGGGGGGAAATACTAATGGCTACACCTTC. Translation: CASSLGGGNTNGYTF. The rearrangement joins TRBV28 to TRBJ1-2; maybe TRBD1 (5 bases). Germline-derived CDR1 and CDR2 are MDHEN and SYDVKM. The V gene lost 2 bases and the J gene lost 6 bases, with 16 bases spanning the gap. The CDR3 sequence is 15 residues long.

The chain carries TRBV13 and TRBJ2-2, with D unclear. The CDR3 runs to 14 residues. The germline CDR1 and CDR2 sequences are PRHDT and FYEKMQ (reference sequence). The V end was cut by 0 bases, the J end by 2 bases, with 4 bases between. Here the CDR3 reads CASSLGINTGELFF. Here the CDR3 DNA reads TGTGCCAGCAGCTTAGGGATAAACACCGGGGAGCTGTTTTTT.

Here the CDR3 DNA reads TGTGCCAGTAGGACCACAGGGAGCTCCTACAATGAGCAGTTCTTC. Protein product: CASRTTGSSYNEQFF. The chain uses TRBV19 and TRBJ2-1; D is perhaps TRBD1 (6 bases). Trimming removed 6 bases from V and 0 bases from J, with 12 bases in between. The germline V gene encodes CDR1 LNHDA and CDR2 SQIVND (reference sequence). The CDR3 is made up of 15 amino acids.

The rearrangement joins TRBV7-8 to TRBJ2-1; D is unresolved. The V and J ends lost 6 bases and 4 bases respectively, with 4 bases between them. Germline CDR1 is SGHVS and CDR2 is FQNEAQ. The CDR3 covers 11 residues. The CDR3 reads CASRFYNEQFF. CDR3 nucleotide sequence: TGTGCCAGCAGATTTTACAATGAGCAGTTCTTC.

This chain links TRBV28 with TRBJ1-2; no clear D. Germline V lookup: CDR1 MDHEN, CDR2 SYDVKM. V lost 2 bases and J 2 bases, leaving 9 bases between the germline ends. This CDR3 is built from 14 residues. As DNA, the CDR3 is TGTGCCAGCAGTTTACCCGGACGGAACTATGGCTACACCTTC. It codes for CASSLPGRNYGYTF.

The chain uses TRBV28 and TRBJ2-5; 11 bases line up with TRBD1. CDR1 and CDR2 from the germline V gene are MDHEN and SYDVKM. Trimming took 10 bases from V and 1 from J; bases not matched to a gene: 11. The CDR3 sequence is 16 residues long. In DNA form, the CDR3 reads TGTGCCATCAACCCCGGGGGACAGGGGGGCCAAGAGACCCAGTACTTC. This encodes CAINPGGQGGQETQYF.

The rearrangement uses TRBV30 and TRBJ2-1; 7 bases are a match to TRBD2. CDR3 length: 13 amino acids. With V trimmed by 1 base and J by 9 bases, 6 bases remained unmatched. Germline loops: CDR1 GTSNPN, CDR2 SVGIG (reference sequence). The CDR3: CAWSGLAGGEQFF. DNA for the CDR3: TGTGCCTGGAGTGGACTAGCTGGGGGTGAGCAGTTCTTC.

CDR3 DNA: TGCGCCAGCAGTACGACCGGGACATTCCAAGAGACCCAGTACTTC. Translation: CASSTTGTFQETQYF. This rearrangement joins TRBV5-1 to TRBJ2-5; perhaps TRBD1 as D (6 bases). Trimming shortened V by 5 bases and J by 1 base, and 15 bases separated the two germline ends. CDR3 size: 15 residues. Germline V gives CDR1 SGHRS, CDR2 YFSETQ.

The gene calls are TRBV7-6 and TRBJ2-6; 8 positions agree with TRBD2. The germline V gene has CDR1 SGHVS and CDR2 FNYEAQ. The trim removed 3 bases at V and 0 bases at J, leaving 10 bases unmatched. The CDR3 contains 19 residues. Written as DNA, the CDR3 is TGTGCCAGCAGCTTGTCGCCTAGCGGGCCCTTCTCTGGGGCCAACGTCCTGACTTTC. This translates into CASSLSPSGPFSGANVLTF.

V and J are TRBV7-3 and TRBJ2-5; 9 nucleotides match TRBD2. V trimming: 4 bases; J trimming: 3 bases; junction bases outside the gene matches: 3. Germline V CDR1 and CDR2: SGHTA, FQGTGA. This CDR3 contains 14 residues. DNA of the CDR3: TGTGCCAGCAGCTCGGCGGGAGGGGAAGAGACCCAGTACTTC. Translation: CASSSAGGEETQYF.

The chain is built from TRBV28 and TRBJ1-5; 7 bases agree with TRBD1. V dropped 3 bases and J dropped 2; count of bases not matched to a gene: 7. CDR3 length: 16 residues. Germline loops: CDR1 MDHEN, CDR2 SYDVKM. The CDR3 loop is CASSFVRGLGNQPQHF. In DNA, the CDR3 is TGTGCCAGCAGTTTTGTTAGGGGGCTGGGCAATCAGCCCCAGCATTTT.

V and J are TRBV28 and TRBJ2-7; TRBD2 matches at 7 bases. Germline-derived CDR1 and CDR2 are MDHEN and SYDVKM. J lost 9 bases, V lost 5 bases, and 7 bases had no gene match. The CDR3 length is 12 residues. The CDR3 sequence is CASSIPGLRQYF. The CDR3 bases are TGTGCCAGCAGTATCCCGGGACTACGGCAGTACTTC. The full variable domain, in which reference TRBV28 and TRBJ2-7 provide the parts outside the CDR3, is DVKVTQSSRYLVKRTGEKVFLECVQDMDHENMFWYRQDPGLGLRLIYFSYDVKMKEKGDIPEGYSVSREKKERFSLILESASTNQTSMYLCASSIPGLRQYFGPGTRLTVT.

The V call is TRBV28, the J call TRBJ2-3, with D maybe TRBD1 (7 bases). V lost 5 bases and J 2 bases, leaving 11 bases between the germline ends. The CDR3 has 14 amino acids. CDR1 is MDHEN, CDR2 SYDVKM, per germline. The CDR3 here is CASSTRGDTDTQYF. CDR3 DNA: TGTGCCAGCAGTACCAGGGGGGACACAGATACGCAGTATTTT.

The table lists this clone with a few counts. The chain couples TRBV7-2 to TRBJ2-3; D possibly uses TRBD1 or TRBD2 (5 bases each). Germline V gene lookup returns CDR1 SGHTA and CDR2 FQGNSA. Between the trimmed V and J ends, which lost 5 bases and 7 bases, there was a span of 7 bases. This CDR3 comprises 11 residues. The CDR3 loop reads CASSGGNTQYF. CDR3 DNA sequence: TGTGCCAGCAGCGGGGGAAATACGCAGTATTTT.

This clone was detected a few times. The V and J genes are TRBV30 and TRBJ2-1, with TRBD2 as a possible D gene (6 bases). V shed 0 bases and J shed 3 bases, with 6 bases lying between them. Germline V gene data show CDR1 as GTSNPN and CDR2 as SVGIG (reference sequence). There are 13 residues in the CDR3. The chain's CDR3 is CAWSVGGYNEQFF. The CDR3 nucleotides are TGTGCCTGGAGTGTGGGAGGCTACAATGAGCAGTTCTTC. The full variable domain, completed using reference TRBV30 and TRBJ2-1, is SQTIHQWPATLVQPVGSPLSLECTVEGTSNPNLYWYRQAAGRGLQLLFYSVGIGQISSEVPQNLSASRPQDRQFILSSKKLLLSDSGFYLCAWSVGGYNEQFFGPGTRLTVL.

The rearrangement links TRBV7-2 to TRBJ1-2; D remains ambiguous. Germline CDR1 is SGHTA and CDR2 is FQGNSA. V was pared by 0 bases and J by 0 bases, with 8 bases between. The length of the CDR3 is 15 residues. This CDR3 is CASSLAAPANYGYTF. The CDR3 DNA is TGTGCCAGCAGCTTAGCGGCACCAGCTAACTATGGCTACACCTTC.

The CDR3 bases are TGTGCCAGCAGCCGCGGACAGTCCTACGAGCAGTACTTC. Translating it yields CASSRGQSYEQYF. This chain connects TRBV4-2 to TRBJ2-7, with TRBD1 as a possible D gene (6 bases). The CDR3 totals 13 residues. CDR1 and CDR2 (germline): LGHNA, YNFKEQ. V gave up 4 bases and J gave up 1 base, with 8 bases separating them.

This chain joins TRBV5-1 and TRBJ2-7; 7 bases match TRBD1. With 7 bases clipped from V and 4 bases from J, the junction kept 5 bases outside the gene matches. Germline CDR1 is SGHRS and CDR2 is YFSETQ. CDR3 size: 12 residues. CDR3 sequence: CASGATGYEQYF. CDR3 nucleotides: TGCGCCAGCGGAGCGACAGGGTACGAGCAGTACTTC.

The chain uses TRBV7-8 and TRBJ1-2; 7 positions match TRBD1. The CDR3 has 14 amino acids. J was trimmed by 8 bases and V by 5 bases; bases with no gene match: 11. Per germline, CDR1 SGHVS and CDR2 FQNEAQ. The CDR3 sequence is CASSLDRFKSGYTF. The CDR3 DNA reads as TGTGCCAGCAGCCTGGACAGGTTTAAATCGGGCTACACCTTC.